Listed here are 30 T cell receptor beta chains from one sample, sequenced in a study of cytomegalovirus exposure and HLA in healthy donors. The PCR used 60 Vbeta and 13 Jbeta primers. Measured with immunoSEQ multiplex PCR; TCRdb has only the in-frame clones, and not every one. There are about 130,000 clones in the sample; about 70% occur only once, and 5.5% to 8.5% lies in the top ten. Sequences were obtained from PBMCs. These receptors originate from a male donor in good health and CMV-seronegative.

This clone occurred a few times. The rearrangement links TRBV30 to TRBJ1-5; 10 nucleotides match TRBD1. Germline values: CDR1 GTSNPN, CDR2 SVGIG (reference sequence). There are 14 residues in the CDR3. V lost 5 bases, J lost 5 bases, and 6 bases stayed unmatched. CDR3 region: CAWATGTGDQPQHF. The CDR3 DNA reads TGTGCCTGGGCGACCGGGACAGGGGATCAGCCCCAGCATTTT.

CDR3 nucleotides: TGTGCCAGCAGCCCCGACCTGGGCAGGGTTAAAGAAAAACTGTTTTTT. This sequence encodes CASSPDLGRVKEKLFF. The gene calls are TRBV7-9 and TRBJ1-4; a weak D match, TRBD1 (5 bases). The CDR3 runs 16 residues. Between the trimmed V and J ends, which lost 5 bases and 8 bases, there was a span of 21 bases. CDR1 is SEHNR, CDR2 FQNEAQ, per germline (reference sequence).

The chain links TRBV15 to TRBJ1-2; 7 positions agree with TRBD1. Germline CDR1 and CDR2: LNHNV and YYDKDF (reference sequence). CDR3 length equals 13 residues. Trimming removed 5 bases from V and 4 bases from J; junction bases left unmatched: 4. CDR3 coding DNA: TGTGCCACCAGCCGGGACAGCGTCTATGGCTACACCTTC. It is translated as CATSRDSVYGYTF.

The V and J genes are TRBV9 and TRBJ2-3; 13 bases are shared with TRBD2. CDR1 is SGDLS, CDR2 YYNGEE, per germline. Trimming removed 0 bases from V and 15 bases from J; junction bases left unmatched: 19. The CDR3 spans 18 residues. The CDR3 nucleotides are TGTGCCAGCAGCGTAGAGATGGGACTAGCGGGAACCCTAGGTTCTCCTTATTTT. It specifies CASSVEMGLAGTLGSPYF.

The J gene is TRBJ1-1, the V gene TRBV19; D unclear. V lost 6 bases and J lost 1, with 6 bases in between. This CDR3 region has 12 residues. Germline V gene lookup returns CDR1 LNHDA and CDR2 SQIVND (reference sequence). In DNA form, the CDR3 reads TGTGCCAGTAGGGCAGAGAACACTGAAGCTTTCTTT. Its translation: CASRAENTEAFF.

This clone was seen once. The CDR3 loop reads CAWSPGTAYGYTF. DNA of the CDR3: TGTGCCTGGTCTCCCGGGACAGCCTATGGCTACACCTTC. This chain uses TRBV30 with TRBJ1-2; 7 bases fit TRBD1. Germline CDR1 reads GTSNPN; CDR2 reads SVGIG (reference sequence). Trimming cost V 5 bases and J 4 bases; bases outside gene matches: 7. The CDR3 is 13 residues long.

V gene TRBV7-2 combines with J gene TRBJ2-5, with 14 bases aligning to TRBD2. The germline V gene encodes CDR1 SGHTA and CDR2 FQGNSA. The CDR3 sequence is 16 residues long. The trim removed 5 bases at V and 5 bases at J, leaving 7 bases unmatched. CDR3 sequence: CASSLGLAGGRETQYF. CDR3 nucleotides: TGTGCCAGCAGCCTCGGACTAGCGGGAGGTCGGGAGACCCAGTACTTC.

V and J are TRBV19 and TRBJ2-2; weak D call: TRBD2 (6 bases). The germline V gene encodes CDR1 LNHDA and CDR2 SQIVND (reference sequence). CDR3 size: 13 residues. V was cut by 6 bases and J by 6 bases, with 11 bases left in between. The CDR3 DNA is TGTGCCAGTAGCCTACTAGCTTCCGGGGAGCTGTTTTTT. It codes for CASSLLASGELFF.

CDR3 region: CASSAGGVAMTDTQYF. As DNA, the CDR3 is TGTGCCAGCAGCGCGGGGGGAGTAGCGATGACAGATACGCAGTATTTT. This rearrangement joins TRBV7-9 to TRBJ2-3, with 8 bases lining up with TRBD2. Germline CDR1 reads SEHNR; CDR2 reads FQNEAQ (reference sequence). This CDR3 region has 16 residues. V was pared by 5 bases and J by 3 bases, with 10 bases of the junction left unmatched. The full variable domain, in which reference TRBV7-9 and TRBJ2-3 provide the parts outside the CDR3, is DTGVSQNPRHKITKRGQNVTFRCDPISEHNRLYWYRQTLGQGPEFLTYFQNEAQLEKSRLLSDRFSAERPKGSFSTLEIQRTEQGDSAMYLCASSAGGVAMTDTQYFGPGTRLTVL.

The genes are TRBV5-6 and TRBJ1-5; TRBD1 agrees at 7 bases. The CDR3 consists of 15 residues. Germline V gives CDR1 SGHDT, CDR2 YYEEEE. Trimming took 3 bases from V and 0 from J; bases not matched to a gene: 3. Here the CDR3 DNA reads TGTGCCAGCAGCTCGTGGACAGGTAGCAATCAGCCCCAGCATTTT. Protein: CASSSWTGSNQPQHF.

This clone was picked up one time. The chain combines TRBV11-2 with TRBJ2-7, with D perhaps matching TRBD1 (6 bases). The germline gives CDR1 SGHAT, CDR2 FQNNGV. This CDR3 is 15 amino acids long. Trimming removed 5 bases at V and 6 bases at J, with 20 bases between. The CDR3 DNA reads as TGTGCCAGCAGCCCCCGGACAGCCCTTCCTACCGAGCAGTACTTC. It translates to CASSPRTALPTEQYF.

This clone was detected once. This chain joins TRBV11-2 and TRBJ1-1, with D perhaps matching TRBD1 (5 bases). Trimming left V 7 bases short and J 4 bases short, with 22 bases between. This CDR3 spans 16 amino acids. Germline V gives CDR1 SGHAT, CDR2 FQNNGV. In nucleotides, the CDR3 is TGTGCCAGCACCCTACCGGAGGGGTTAAGGGGCACTGAAGCTTTCTTT. Its translation is CASTLPEGLRGTEAFF.

In the case of this clone: Mismatch with germline at one junction end may stem from a read error. The genes are TRBV7-9 and TRBJ2-7; D might be TRBD1 (6 bases). CDR3 length: 17 amino acids. Germline lookup yields CDR1 SEHNR and CDR2 FQNEAQ (reference sequence). In DNA form, the CDR3 reads TGTTCCAGCAGCTTGGTTACATGGGACATGAGCTCCTACGAGCAGTACTTC. Translation gives CSSSLVTWDMSSYEQYF.

A single count supports this clone. The chain uses TRBV28 and TRBJ1-4; 8 bases align to TRBD1. The ends lost 8 bases at V and 6 bases at J; junction bases unmatched: 5. The germline V gene has CDR1 MDHEN and CDR2 SYDVKM. This CDR3 contains 13 residues. The CDR3 nucleotides are TGTGCCAGCGGACAGGGTCACGATGAAAAACTGTTTTTT. Translated, it gives CASGQGHDEKLFF.

The V gene is TRBV11-2, the J gene TRBJ2-5; D gene unclear. The V end was cut by 4 bases, the J end by 2 bases, with 11 bases between. From germline, CDR1 is SGHAT and CDR2 FQNNGV. The CDR3 has 14 residues. The CDR3 nucleotides are TGTGCCAGCAGCTCACTGACCGGGCAAGAGACCCAGTACTTC. This sequence encodes CASSSLTGQETQYF.

The V gene is TRBV20-1, the J gene TRBJ2-5, with TRBD2 as a possible D gene (5 bases). The CDR3 extends over 9 amino acids. Trimming shortened V by 5 bases and J by 12 bases, and 10 bases separated the two germline ends. The germline CDR1 and CDR2 sequences are DFQATT and SNEGSKA (reference sequence). The DNA for the CDR3 is TGCAGTGCTGGCGGGCTCGAGTACTTC. Translation: CSAGGLEYF.

V and J are TRBV4-3 and TRBJ2-3; D remains ambiguous. CDR3 length: 17 residues. V gave up 0 bases and J gave up 2 bases, with 15 bases separating them. CDR1 is LGHNA and CDR2 is YSLEER in the germline V gene. CDR3 loop: CASSQDYGLPVTDTQYF. The CDR3 region has the DNA TGCGCCAGCAGCCAAGATTACGGTCTGCCGGTCACAGATACGCAGTATTTT.

The chain employs TRBV5-1 and TRBJ2-2, with 8 bases identical to TRBD1. Germline loops: CDR1 SGHRS, CDR2 YFSETQ. CDR3 length: 15 amino acids. The J segment lost 4 bases and the V segment lost 3 bases, leaving 5 bases of the junction unmatched. As DNA, the CDR3 is TGCGCCAGCAGCTCCCAGGGGGCGAGCACCGGGGAGCTGTTTTTT. It specifies CASSSQGASTGELFF.

V gene TRBV5-6 combines with J gene TRBJ1-1, with 9 bases aligning to TRBD1. V dropped 0 bases and J dropped 11; count of bases not matched to a gene: 8. Germline V gene data show CDR1 as SGHDT and CDR2 as YYEEEE. This CDR3 comprises 14 residues. The CDR3 here is CASSLDRGRVNAFF. The CDR3 coding sequence is TGTGCCAGCAGCTTGGACAGGGGGCGAGTAAATGCTTTCTTT. The full variable domain, in which reference TRBV5-6 and TRBJ1-1 provide the parts outside the CDR3, is DAGVTQSPTHLIKTRGQQVTLRCSPKSGHDTVSWYQQALGQGPQFIFQYYEEEERQRGNFPDRFSGHQFPNYSSELNVNALLLGDSALYLCASSLDRGRVNAFFGQGTRLTVV.

J is TRBJ1-2 and V is TRBV18; TRBD1 matches 7 bases. The CDR3 spans 14 residues. The J segment lost 3 bases and the V segment lost 5 bases, leaving 6 bases of the junction unmatched. In germline, CDR1 is KGHSH, CDR2 LQKENI. The CDR3 region is CASSERQGDYGYTF. CDR3 coding DNA: TGTGCCAGCTCAGAACGACAGGGAGACTATGGCTACACCTTC.

The chain couples TRBV4-3 to TRBJ2-1; D perhaps matches TRBD2 (6 bases). Trimming pared 0 bases from V and 6 bases from J, leaving 18 bases between. CDR3 size: 17 residues. Germline V gene sequence: CDR1 LGHNA, CDR2 YSLEER. The CDR3 reads CASSQDWERAAFNEQFF. In nucleotides, the CDR3 is TGCGCCAGCAGCCAAGATTGGGAGCGGGCAGCCTTCAATGAGCAGTTCTTC.

The J gene is TRBJ1-5, the V gene TRBV5-4; D perhaps matches TRBD1 (5 bases). CDR1 SGHNT and CDR2 YYREEE come from the germline V gene (reference sequence). V was clipped by 0 bases and J by 4 bases, with 8 bases between them. The CDR3 is made up of 14 amino acids. In DNA form, the CDR3 reads TGTGCCAGCAGCTTGGAGACAGATAATCAGCCCCAGCATTTT. Its protein is CASSLETDNQPQHF. Full variable domain (missing parts from reference TRBV5-4 and TRBJ1-5): ETGVTQSPTHLIKTRGQQVTLRCSSQSGHNTVSWYQQALGQGPQFIFQYYREEENGRGNFPPRFSGLQFPNYSSELNVNALELDDSALYLCASSLETDNQPQHFGDGTRLSIL.

The chain couples TRBV7-9 to TRBJ2-7, with 7 bases lining up with TRBD2. The CDR3 is 14 residues long. Germline CDR1 SEHNR, CDR2 FQNEAQ (reference sequence). V was pared by 5 bases and J by 6 bases, with 10 bases of the junction left unmatched. CDR3 coding DNA: TGTGCCAGCAGCCCCCGGGGGGTCCCCTTCGAGCAGTACTTC. This gives the protein CASSPRGVPFEQYF.

A few counts support this clone. The chain links TRBV7-2 to TRBJ2-2, with TRBD2 as a possible D gene (6 bases). The V gene lost 2 bases and the J gene lost 5 bases, with 24 bases spanning the gap. Germline V gives CDR1 SGHTA, CDR2 FQGNSA. The CDR3 runs 19 residues. The CDR3: CASSLRSASALRETGELFF. The CDR3 coding sequence is TGTGCCAGCAGCTTACGGTCTGCGAGCGCCTTGCGGGAAACCGGGGAGCTGTTTTTT.

This chain joins TRBV28 and TRBJ2-7; D possibly corresponds to TRBD2 (5 bases). Trimming shortened V by 4 bases and J by 1 base, and 11 bases separated the two germline ends. Germline assignment: CDR1 MDHEN and CDR2 SYDVKM. This CDR3 contains 14 residues. CDR3 bases: TGTGCCAGCAGTTACCGGGGTTCATCCTACGAGCAGTACTTC. Protein sequence: CASSYRGSSYEQYF.

This clone was seen more than once but under ten times. The V and J genes are TRBV28 and TRBJ1-2; D is perhaps TRBD1 (6 bases). The CDR3 contains 11 residues. Per the germline V gene, CDR1 is MDHEN and CDR2 is SYDVKM. Trimming shortened V by 8 bases and J by 5 bases, and 9 bases separated the two germline ends. The CDR3 coding sequence is TGTGCCAGCTGGACAGTTTATGGCTACACCTTC. Its protein is CASWTVYGYTF.

A single count supports this clone. The CDR3 region is CASSPGQGRGGYTF. In nucleotides, the CDR3 is TGTGCCAGCAGCCCCGGACAGGGACGTGGCGGCTACACCTTC. The chain recombines TRBV6-6 with TRBJ1-2; the match to TRBD1 covers 8 bases. With 6 bases clipped from V and 8 bases from J, the junction kept 11 bases outside the gene matches. Germline values: CDR1 MNHNY, CDR2 SVGAGI (reference sequence). The CDR3 is made up of 14 amino acids.

The chain links TRBV7-9 to TRBJ1-2; 8 nucleotides line up with TRBD1. The CDR3 runs 15 residues. Germline V gene lookup returns CDR1 SEHNR and CDR2 FQNEAQ (reference sequence). V shed 2 bases and J 6 bases; nucleotides not matched to a gene: 8. CDR3 protein: CASSLPGGRADGYTF. In nucleotides, the CDR3 is TGTGCCAGCAGCTTACCAGGGGGCAGGGCGGATGGCTACACCTTC.

The DNA of the CDR3 is TGTGCCAGCAGTTTAGGAGCGGGACCCACAGATACGCAGTATTTT. Residues: CASSLGAGPTDTQYF. The chain carries TRBV27 and TRBJ2-3; 7 bases are a match to TRBD2. Looked up from germline, CDR1 is MNHEY and CDR2 is SMNVEV (reference sequence). This CDR3 region has 15 residues. The V and J ends lost 2 bases and 2 bases, in that order; junction bases with no gene match: 4.

This clone was seen only a few times. This sequence joins TRBV30 and TRBJ2-3; no reliable D call. CDR3 length equals 13 residues. The germline gives CDR1 GTSNPN, CDR2 SVGIG (reference sequence). Trimming removed 7 bases from V and 8 bases from J, with 19 bases in between. In DNA form, the CDR3 reads TGTGCCTCCCAACATGGATCTTCGGGTACGCAGTATTTT. Translating it yields CASQHGSSGTQYF. Together with reference TRBV30 and TRBJ2-3, the CDR3 gives the full variable domain: SQTIHQWPATLVQPVGSPLSLECTVEGTSNPNLYWYRQAAGRGLQLLFYSVGIGQISSEVPQNLSASRPQDRQFILSSKKLLLSDSGFYLCASQHGSSGTQYFGPGTRLTVL.